This entry lists 28 T cell receptor beta chains sequenced from one sample in a study of immune evolution from preneoplasia to lung adenocarcinoma (dated by TCRdb to 2020 to 2023). The library relied on the immunoSEQ multiplex PCR assay. Imported from immuneACCESS, the table was reduced by TCRdb to in-frame sequences with V and J called. These copies leave out some clones; in studies compared against another copy, an unresolved V gene accounts for under half, and the cause of the remainder is not known. This sample gives over 3,500 clones in total; about 85% of them show up just once. The leading ten clones occupy 3% to 4% of the sample. The sequenced sample consisted of FFPE invasive lung adenocarcinoma tissue. The cell subset or site label here, explained by the study, means: frankly invasive lung adenocarcinoma (ADC). The receptors shown here come from a person between 50 and 60 years old with lung adenocarcinoma.

This chain uses TRBV29-1 with TRBJ2-7; D remains unclear. CDR3 length: 11 residues. Germline V gene sequence: CDR1 SQVTM, CDR2 ANQGSEA. Trimming left V 5 bases short and J 2 bases short, with 7 bases between. CDR3 sequence (DNA): TGCAGCGTTAGAAGCGCCTACGAGCAGTACTTC. Translating it yields CSVRSAYEQYF.

The rearrangement links TRBV28 to TRBJ1-1; maybe TRBD1 (6 bases). CDR3 length: 14 residues. Germline-derived CDR1 and CDR2 are MDHEN and SYDVKM. The V and J ends lost 8 bases and 4 bases respectively, with 17 bases between them. The CDR3 loop is CASYSRGRSTEAFF. CDR3 nucleotides: TGTGCCAGCTACAGTAGGGGGAGAAGCACTGAAGCTTTCTTT. The variable domain in full, completed from reference TRBV28 and TRBJ1-1, reads DVKVTQSSRYLVKRTGEKVFLECVQDMDHENMFWYRQDPGLGLRLIYFSYDVKMKEKGDIPEGYSVSREKKERFSLILESASTNQTSMYLCASYSRGRSTEAFFGQGTRLTVV.

The genes are TRBV7-2 and TRBJ1-5; maybe TRBD1 (5 bases). CDR3 length equals 16 residues. The V gene lost 5 bases and the J gene lost 0 bases, with 14 bases spanning the gap. Per germline, CDR1 SGHTA and CDR2 FQGNSA. This CDR3 is CASSQPDSFSNQPQHF. The CDR3 coding sequence is TGTGCCAGCAGCCAACCCGACAGTTTTAGCAATCAGCCCCAGCATTTT.

The V gene is TRBV6-6, the J gene TRBJ1-2; D unresolved. V dropped 3 bases and J dropped 5 bases, with 13 bases sitting between them. The CDR3 spans 14 residues. Germline CDR1 reads MNHNY; CDR2 reads SVGAGI (reference sequence). CDR3 loop: CASSYLALWYGYTF. CDR3 DNA: TGTGCCAGCAGTTATCTTGCCCTCTGGTATGGCTACACCTTC.

This sequence joins TRBV5-1 and TRBJ2-6; D is ambiguous. The CDR3 has 15 amino acids. The germline gives CDR1 SGHRS, CDR2 YFSETQ. V gave up 4 bases and J gave up 1 base, with 9 bases separating them. The CDR3 bases are TGCGCCAGCAGCGGAGTGGTGTCTGGGGCCAACGTCCTGACTTTC. It specifies CASSGVVSGANVLTF.

The V and J genes are TRBV9 and TRBJ2-3; possibly TRBD2 for D (6 bases). Germline values: CDR1 SGDLS, CDR2 YYNGEE. There are 15 residues in the CDR3. Trimming shortened V by 2 bases and J by 2 bases, and 12 bases separated the two germline ends. The CDR3 nucleotides are TGTGCCAGCAGCGTGGGGGGATACGTCACAGATACGCAGTATTTT. Protein product: CASSVGGYVTDTQYF.

This clone was observed a handful of times. The chain couples TRBV30 to TRBJ2-6; D ambiguous. CDR3 length: 13 amino acids. CDR1 and CDR2 from the germline V gene are GTSNPN and SVGIG (reference sequence). V gave up 5 bases and J gave up 1 base, with 6 bases separating them. The CDR3 protein is CAWGVSGANVLTF. In DNA, the CDR3 is TGTGCCTGGGGGGTTTCTGGGGCCAACGTCCTGACTTTC.

This chain connects TRBV5-1 to TRBJ2-3; D may correspond to TRBD1 or TRBD2 (5 bases each). V was clipped by 0 bases and J by 4 bases, with 9 bases between them. Germline V gives CDR1 SGHRS, CDR2 YFSETQ. The CDR3 has 14 amino acids. The CDR3 DNA reads TGCGCCAGCAGCTTGGGGGGACGGGCAGATACGCAGTATTTT. Amino acid sequence: CASSLGGRADTQYF.

This rearrangement joins TRBV5-1 to TRBJ2-1; D call uncertain. This CDR3 has 16 residues. The germline CDR1 and CDR2 sequences are SGHRS and YFSETQ. V dropped 4 bases and J dropped 5 bases, with 19 bases sitting between them. The DNA for the CDR3 is TGCGCCAGCAGCGCCCCCCCACTGGATTGGAACAATGAGCAGTTCTTC. It translates to CASSAPPLDWNNEQFF.

J is TRBJ1-5 and V is TRBV19; 10 positions agree with TRBD1. The CDR3 spans 13 residues. The trim removed 6 bases at V and 7 bases at J, leaving 3 bases unmatched. Germline CDR1 and CDR2: LNHDA and SQIVND (reference sequence). This CDR3 reads CASSETGGQPQHF. The CDR3 DNA reads as TGTGCCAGTAGCGAGACAGGGGGCCAGCCCCAGCATTTT.

V and J are TRBV19 and TRBJ2-5; no definite D call. V lost 5 bases and J lost 5, with 9 bases in between. Germline V gives CDR1 LNHDA, CDR2 SQIVND (reference sequence). This CDR3 has 12 residues. The CDR3 nucleotides are TGTGCCAGTAGTGAGACGTGGGAGACCCAGTACTTC. Translated: CASSETWETQYF.

By proportion, this clone is large. The V call is TRBV11-3, the J call TRBJ2-1; 7 bases align to TRBD1. Germline CDR1 SGHNT, CDR2 YENEEA. Unmatched junction bases numbered 1, after V lost 5 bases and J lost 0 bases. CDR3 length: 14 residues. CDR3 sequence (DNA): TGTGCCAGCAGCCCAGGGGGCTCCTACAATGAGCAGTTCTTC. Translated, it gives CASSPGGSYNEQFF.

The rearrangement uses TRBV9 and TRBJ2-3; TRBD2 matches 10 bases. Germline V gene lookup returns CDR1 SGDLS and CDR2 YYNGEE. V shed 1 base and J 3 bases; nucleotides not matched to a gene: 2. The CDR3 extends over 15 amino acids. CDR3 protein: CASSVSGRGTDTQYF. CDR3 nucleotides: TGTGCCAGCAGCGTAAGCGGGAGGGGTACAGATACGCAGTATTTT.

This chain connects TRBV2 to TRBJ1-5, with D possibly TRBD1 on 5 matching bases. This CDR3 is 14 amino acids long. The V end was cut by 3 bases, the J end by 5 bases, with 11 bases between. The germline V gene has CDR1 SNHLY and CDR2 FYNNEI. The CDR3 region has the DNA TGTGCCAGCAGTGAGGGACCCGGAGATCAGCCCCAGCATTTT. Protein product: CASSEGPGDQPQHF.

The J gene is TRBJ2-7, the V gene TRBV7-8; no definite D call. Germline-derived CDR1 and CDR2 are SGHVS and FQNEAQ. V lost 0 bases to trimming and J lost 0 bases, with 12 bases between them. This CDR3 contains 16 residues. CDR3 protein: CASSLAFWDSSYEQYF. CDR3 DNA: TGTGCCAGCAGCTTAGCCTTTTGGGATAGCTCCTACGAGCAGTACTTC.

The V and J genes are TRBV7-9 and TRBJ2-4, with 8 bases aligning to TRBD1. Germline values: CDR1 SEHNR, CDR2 FQNEAQ (reference sequence). J gave up 2 bases and V 5 bases, and 5 bases lay outside the gene matches. The CDR3 length is 15 residues. This chain's CDR3 is CASSPTGGTKNIQYF. CDR3 DNA: TGTGCCAGCAGCCCTACAGGGGGAACCAAAAACATTCAGTACTTC.

The chain has TRBV29-1 and TRBJ2-1, with 12 bases that match TRBD2. Per germline, CDR1 SQVTM and CDR2 ANQGSEA. This CDR3 region has 14 residues. V lost 7 bases to trimming and J lost 7 bases; unmatched junction nucleotides: 8. Written as DNA, the CDR3 is TGCAGCGCCTCACTAGCGGGAGGCGGGAATGAGCAGTTCTTC. It specifies CSASLAGGGNEQFF.

V usage is TRBV10-2 and J usage is TRBJ2-5, with a tentative D call TRBD1 (6 bases). Germline CDR1 reads WSHSY; CDR2 reads SAAADI. V was shortened by 6 bases and J by 2 bases, with 19 bases between the two germline ends. The CDR3 extends over 16 amino acids. This chain's CDR3 is CASSDSWAGVQETQYF. For the CDR3, the DNA is TGCGCCAGCAGCGACTCCTGGGCAGGGGTTCAAGAGACCCAGTACTTC.

The rearrangement links TRBV11-2 to TRBJ2-7; unclear D gene. Trimming stripped 4 bases from V and 2 bases from J, with 6 bases between. Germline CDR1 is SGHAT and CDR2 is FQNNGV. This CDR3 comprises 12 residues. CDR3 sequence reads: CASSWGTYEQYF. The CDR3 nucleotides are TGTGCCAGCAGCTGGGGTACCTACGAGCAGTACTTC. Variable domain in full (rest from reference TRBV11-2 and TRBJ2-7): EAGVAQSPRYKIIEKRQSVAFWCNPISGHATLYWYQQILGQGPKLLIQFQNNGVVDDSQLPKDRFSAERLKGVDSTLKIQPAKLEDSAVYLCASSWGTYEQYFGPGTRLTVT.

This clone was found a few times. This chain connects TRBV1 to TRBJ1-1. TRBV1 constitutes a pseudogene. The CDR3 is made up of 16 amino acids. Written as DNA, the CDR3 is TGCACCAGCAGCCAAGATCCCGGGGCAAAGAACACTGAAGCTTTCTTT. The encoded protein is CTSSQDPGAKNTEAFF.

The V gene is TRBV15, the J gene TRBJ1-4, with 7 bases aligning to TRBD1. Germline V gene lookup returns CDR1 LNHNV and CDR2 YYDKDF (reference sequence). The trim removed 0 bases at V and 8 bases at J, leaving 6 bases unmatched. This CDR3 spans 15 amino acids. The CDR3 sequence is CATSRDRGLPEKLFF. DNA of the CDR3: TGTGCCACCAGCAGAGATAGGGGGCTACCAGAAAAACTGTTTTTT.

The V and J genes are TRBV4-3 and TRBJ2-7; D gene uncertain. The CDR3 length is 14 residues. Germline V lookup: CDR1 LGHNA, CDR2 YSLEER. Trimming left V 4 bases short and J 2 bases short, with 12 bases between. The CDR3 loop is CASSLQTGPYEQYF. The CDR3 coding sequence is TGCGCCAGCAGCCTCCAGACTGGTCCCTACGAGCAGTACTTC.

The V call is TRBV18, the J call TRBJ1-5, with D possibly TRBD1 on 6 matching bases. V lost 3 bases, J lost 1 base, and 13 bases lay in between. The CDR3 runs to 16 residues. CDR1 KGHSH and CDR2 LQKENI come from the germline V gene. CDR3 residues: CASSPYGGGSNQPQHF. The CDR3 nucleotides are TGTGCCAGCTCACCGTACGGAGGGGGGAGCAATCAGCCCCAGCATTTT.

This clone appeared a few times. V and J are TRBV29-1 and TRBJ2-7, with D possibly matching TRBD2 (5 bases). This CDR3 contains 13 residues. The V gene's germline CDR1 is SQVTM and CDR2 ANQGSEA. V lost 4 bases and J lost 4, with 14 bases in between. The CDR3 nucleotides are TGCAGCGTTGGGGAGACTAACTATTACGAGCAGTACTTC. As protein: CSVGETNYYEQYF.

The J gene is TRBJ1-1, the V gene TRBV7-9; D is undetermined. Germline V gene data show CDR1 as SEHNR and CDR2 as FQNEAQ (reference sequence). CDR3 length equals 16 residues. Trimming pared 7 bases from V and 1 base from J, leaving 19 bases between. This CDR3 is CASIQLRQIKNTEAFF. The CDR3 DNA reads as TGTGCCAGCATCCAACTTAGGCAGATAAAGAACACTGAAGCTTTCTTT.

The J gene is TRBJ1-1, the V gene TRBV14; D gene unclear. CDR3 length: 13 amino acids. Trimming stripped 7 bases from V and 0 bases from J, with 9 bases between. Looked up from germline, CDR1 is SGHDN and CDR2 is FVKESK. CDR3 in DNA: TGTGCCAGCAAACGGGGATTGAACACTGAAGCTTTCTTT. Translated: CASKRGLNTEAFF.

Only a few counts were recorded for this clone. This chain links TRBV4-1 with TRBJ2-2, with no clear D. V was cut by 4 bases and J by 1 base, with 16 bases left in between. Germline loops: CDR1 MGHRA, CDR2 YSYEKL. This CDR3 comprises 17 residues. As DNA, the CDR3 is TGCGCCAGCAGCCCCGATCAACTTCGAAAGAACACCGGGGAGCTGTTTTTT. It specifies CASSPDQLRKNTGELFF.

The chain uses TRBV19 and TRBJ1-2; unclear D gene. The length of the CDR3 is 14 residues. Germline loops: CDR1 LNHDA, CDR2 SQIVND (reference sequence). V was shortened by 5 bases and J by 4 bases, with 14 bases between the two germline ends. The CDR3 DNA is TGTGCCAGTAGTGCGAAGGCCTTGACCTATGGCTACACCTTC. Translation gives CASSAKALTYGYTF.